The 6 T cell receptor beta chains reported below all come from one sample, sequenced in a study of OX40 agonist ivuxolimab in advanced cancers. Profiling relied on immunoSEQ multiplex PCR, and the TCRdb table lists in-frame clones only, not all of them. In the table there are 90,000 to 100,000 clones, approximately 80% of which are singletons. Specimen: CD4+ or CD8+ T cells sorted from blood, collected in a trial of the OX40 agonist ivuxolimab. These receptor sequences come from an adult with an advanced solid tumor such as melanoma, head and neck, liver or kidney cancer.

The chain is built from TRBV6-4 and TRBJ2-1; TRBD1 or TRBD2 may be the D gene (6 bases each). The CDR3 length is 15 residues. V lost 0 bases and J 5 bases, leaving 11 bases between the germline ends. CDR1 and CDR2 (germline): MRHNA, SNTAGT. CDR3 sequence (DNA): TGTGCCAGCAGTGACTCGGGGGGCTTGGACAATGAGCAGTTCTTC. Translated: CASSDSGGLDNEQFF.

The chain carries TRBV5-4 and TRBJ2-7, with 8 bases that match TRBD2. The germline V gene has CDR1 SGHNT and CDR2 YYREEE (reference sequence). Trimming cost V 5 bases and J 1 base; bases outside gene matches: 8. The CDR3 extends over 15 amino acids. The CDR3 DNA reads as TGTGCCAGCAGACGACAGTCGGGGGGGTCCTACGAGCAGTACTTC. Protein: CASRRQSGGSYEQYF.

The chain joins TRBV7-2 to TRBJ1-2; D call uncertain. CDR1 SGHTA and CDR2 FQGNSA come from the germline V gene. The V and J ends lost 5 bases and 7 bases respectively, with 14 bases between them. The CDR3 covers 13 residues. The CDR3 DNA reads TGTGCCAGCAGCCTATCAGAGTACGGTGGCTACACCTTC. It encodes CASSLSEYGGYTF.

The table lists this clone with a count of one. V and J are TRBV27 and TRBJ1-2; no clear D gene. Germline assignment: CDR1 MNHEY and CDR2 SMNVEV (reference sequence). V was shortened by 2 bases and J by 1 base, with 11 bases between the two germline ends. This CDR3 spans 15 amino acids. The CDR3 region has the DNA TGTGCCAGCAGTTTAAAGGGATGGGGTAACTATGGCTACACCTTC. This sequence encodes CASSLKGWGNYGYTF.

The CDR3 sequence: CASSLSGRTNSPLHF. CDR3 coding DNA: TGTGCCAGCAGCTTATCGGGACGGACTAATTCACCCCTCCACTTT. This chain uses TRBV2 with TRBJ1-6, with a weak D call TRBD1 (5 bases). Germline values: CDR1 SNHLY, CDR2 FYNNEI. Trimming shortened V by 6 bases and J by 6 bases, and 15 bases separated the two germline ends. The CDR3 spans 15 residues.

As regards this clone: A read error may account for a junction end that differs from germline. The chain links TRBV5-1 to TRBJ1-6; 8 bases are shared with TRBD1. This CDR3 is built from 14 residues. Germline CDR1 reads SGHRS; CDR2 reads YFSETQ. The CDR3 loop reads CASSLSGGDSPPHF. Written as DNA, the CDR3 is TGCGCCAGCAGCCTTTCAGGGGGCGATTCACCCCCCCACTTT. Supplemented by reference TRBV5-1 and TRBJ1-6, the full variable domain reads KAGVTQTPRYLIKTRGQQVTLSCSPISGHRSVSWYQQTPGQGLQFLFEYFSETQRNKGNFPGRFSGRQFSNSRSEMNVSTLELGDSALYLCASSLSGGDSPPHFGNGTRLTVT.